This T cell receptor beta chain was sequenced in a study of high-grade serous ovarian cancer treatment subgroups (dated by TCRdb to the early 2020s). In the study overall: A mean of 14,192 reads and 7,494 unique TCR beta rearrangements per sample was generated by sequencing. The study examined TCR beta repertoires in high-grade serous ovarian cancer patients who were grouped under a laparoscopic triage algorithm by complete gross resection or by neoadjuvant chemotherapy response. The approximately 30-patient cohort included about 10 patients with no residual disease after primary surgery (R0), about 10 excellent NACT responders, and about 10 poor NACT responders. In total there were 95 or so samples, since every patient provided one primary tumor sample and two metastatic tumor samples.

The 80 to 100 tumor samples underwent high-throughput TCR profiling using ImmunoSEQ. The study's processing was this. Repertoire diversity metrics included richness (unique productive sequences), clonality, evenness and relatedness; Bhattacharyya coefficient assessed similarity between samples. Conclusions stayed consistent in a sensitivity analysis that left out TCRs with fewer than two reads. This immuneACCESS table, as held by TCRdb, lists in-frame sequences with V and J called but not all clones. Of the missing ones, under half trace to an unresolved V gene in checked studies; the others have no known cause. That table gives V, J and clone size, and the DNA gave D and trimming. This sample has nearly 15,000 clones in its table, and roughly nine tenths of those were observed once. The leading ten clones occupy 5% to 7% of the sample. Relative to germline, V is 3 bases shorter and J is 2 bases shorter, with 17 bases between their ends. The germline V gene provides CDR1 LGHNT and CDR2 FRNRAP. Counted from cysteine to phenylalanine, this CDR3 has 17 amino acids. Only the CDR3 DNA stays, 51 bases, in frame from base 1.

Paper-wide results and their limitations: TCR repertoire analyses were focused on CDR3, and CDR1 and CDR2 were not analyzed. Neoantigen level correlated positively with TCR clonal relatedness, and copy number variation and mutation load from whole-genome sequencing showed a positive trend with TCR clonal relatedness. Spatial information was not captured by bulk tumor TCR sequencing, so insight into HGSC tumor complexity and diversity was limited. Tumors from the same patient had repertoire similarity ranging from roughly 0.1 to 0.8, while tumors from different patients showed almost no similarity.

A few counts support this clone. This receptor's antigen is unknown. Base qualities are missing; no much larger clone stands one base away. Collection of tumor samples took place before definitive surgery or chemotherapy. The MD Anderson Biospecimen Extraction Resource handled genomic DNA extraction, while the MD Anderson Cancer Genomics Laboratory carried out the TCR sequencing. The chain employs TRBV12-5 and TRBJ1-5; the D gene is unclear. Sequencing was done on a sample of tumor tissue. This receptor was obtained from a human donor with high-grade serous ovarian cancer. The nucleotide sequence reads TGTGCTAGTGGTTTCGTCGTCCGGGATGAGGGCAATCAGCCCCAGCATTTT. It is translated as CASGFVVRDEGNQPQHF.